This T cell receptor beta chain appears in the sequencing data of a study of control samples from healthy donors and cancer patients. The CDR3 loop spans 17 amino acids. The V gene lost 3 bases and the J gene lost 0 bases, with 12 bases spanning the gap. The germline V gene encodes CDR1 LGHDT and CDR2 YNNKEL (reference sequence). Libraries were prepared by immunoSEQ multiplex PCR; TCRdb keeps only in-frame clonotypes and omits some of them. The sample holds about 190,000 clones, about nine tenths seen once. The source of this sequence is a man aged 25-45 years in good health. The source material was blood. The chain links TRBV3-1 (or the pseudogene TRBV3-2) to TRBJ1-6; D call uncertain. The CDR3 protein is CASSQSPVSSYNSPLHF. The CDR3 DNA sequence: TGTGCCAGCAGCCAGTCGCCAGTCAGCTCCTATAATTCACCCCTCCACTTT.